This section outlines one T cell receptor beta chain sequence together with its context. What it binds is not known. This sample was included in a study of radiation and T cells in renal cell carcinoma. The CDR3 length is 14 residues. Trimming left V 5 bases short and J 2 bases short, with 13 bases between. Germline CDR1 reads MDHEN; CDR2 reads SYDVKM. Stated time point: blood 4 weeks post-SBRT, at nephrectomy. Treatment of the sample: 15 Gy SBRT to primary tumor, nephrectomy 4 weeks later. Nephrectomy followed 15 Gy stereotactic body radiation by 4 weeks. Serial blood draws occurred at baseline and 2 and 4 weeks post-SBRT. The patient's renal cell carcinoma had clear cell pathology. Assay used: immunoSEQ multiplex PCR; TCRdb lists only in-frame clones, some missing. Of some 150,000 clones listed, about 88% were seen once; the top ten hold about a sixth. Study conclusions and caveats: From baseline, blood top tumor clonotypes peaked at 2 weeks post-radiation.

Specimen: blood, collected from a patient whose treatment included radiotherapy and nephrectomy. The rearrangement uses TRBV28 and TRBJ2-7; D may match TRBD1 or TRBD2 (5 bases each). This receptor was taken from a woman aged 45 to 65 with renal cell carcinoma. CDR3 loop: CASSPPGRTYEQYF. The DNA for the CDR3 is TGTGCCAGCAGTCCCCCGGGACGAACCTACGAGCAGTACTTC.